A selection of T cell receptor beta chains follows, all from one sample in a study of human T cells and chemical hapten exposure. TCRdb fed the RACE reads into MiXCR, producing one record per CDR3 protein. The data hold about 34,000 distinct CDR3 sequences, with 5.5% observed a single time. Sequenced input: whole blood. The receptors were sampled from a human donor in good health. Some clones in this sample may be carry-over from other donors' samples. CDR3s leave out the opening cysteine and the closing phenylalanine or tryptophan.

j_call	v_call	cdr3_aa
TRBJ2-1	TRBV6-5	ASSFTPKRGENEQF
TRBJ1-4	TRBV27	ASGKLF
TRBJ2-5	TRBV7-9	ASSAALAEQETQY
TRBJ2-5	TRBV28	ASSPQTVQETQY
TRBJ1-6	TRBV7-2	ASSLVLAGSPLH
TRBJ2-5	TRBV5-4	ASSLGYQVQETQY
TRBJ2-1	TRBV20-1	SARQLREQF
TRBJ2-1	TRBV7-8	ASSAILAGDYNEQF
TRBJ1-5	TRBV15	ATSRVQGLGQPQH
TRBJ2-1	TRBV24-1	ATSDASGTRDNEQF
TRBJ2-3	TRBV20-1	SIRVRNTDTQY
TRBJ2-1	TRBV20-1	SAPRLADYNEQF
TRBJ2-3	TRBV7-2	ASSPGLAGGTYTQY
TRBJ2-5	TRBV5-1	ASNRERQETQY
TRBJ2-3	TRBV12-3/TRBV12-4	ASSPDRGGDTQY
TRBJ2-1	TRBV5-1	ASSMGQLGQF
TRBJ2-3	TRBV5-1	ASSLGAGGRTDTQY
TRBJ2-1	TRBV29-1	SVEGTGKNYNEQF
TRBJ2-3	TRBV27	ASSLGLGLAGRDTQY
TRBJ2-7	TRBV6-2/TRBV6-3	ASSYPDSYEQY
TRBJ2-7	TRBV4-1	ASSQPGEGPEQY
TRBJ1-4	TRBV3-1	ASSQVGTPTEKLF
TRBJ2-5	TRBV3-1	ASSRGPQETQY
TRBJ2-1	TRBV11-2	ASSLGRDNEQF
TRBJ1-6	TRBV2	ASSSSGGPGYNSPLH
TRBJ1-1	TRBV12-3/TRBV12-4	ASSSGTGGWSEAF
TRBJ2-7	TRBV15	ATSIGQGMEYEQY
TRBJ2-7	TRBV5-1	ASSLRGAYEQY
TRBJ1-4	TRBV28	ASSPSWGCREKLF
TRBJ1-1	TRBV5-1	ASSAGRLLNTEAF
TRBJ2-7	TRBV5-1	ASSLQEHEQY
TRBJ1-4	TRBV4-1	ASSRDSTTNEKLF
TRBJ2-3	TRBV13	ASSLRGRKVGDTQY
TRBJ2-1	TRBV12-3/TRBV12-4	ASSSTLAGGPYNEQF
TRBJ1-2	TRBV28	ASSSVYGYT
TRBJ2-5	TRBV5-1	ASSPGLAETQY
TRBJ2-3	TRBV9	ASSFLAGPTDTQY
TRBJ2-5	TRBV5-6	ASSARQGGTETQY
TRBJ2-3	TRBV29-1	SVKPGQGIDTQY
TRBJ1-2	TRBV4-1	ASSQENVHRTNNYGYT
TRBJ2-5	TRBV7-6	ASSLSYRAGVGKTQY
TRBJ1-2	TRBV4-3	ASSQEDGQPHYGYT
TRBJ2-3	TRBV6-5	ASSYRDGDTQY
TRBJ1-1	TRBV18	ASSPRNLNTEAF
TRBJ2-1	TRBV5-4	ASSSLHSGSVGEQF
TRBJ1-1	TRBV5-1	ASSWGAKVGTEAF
TRBJ1-2	TRBV29-1	SVRATGTGGSYDYT
TRBJ2-1	TRBV4-1	ASSQWGLDNEQF
TRBJ2-1	TRBV5-5	ASSLRGMTVQV
TRBJ2-5	TRBV7-9	ASSPSTAETQY